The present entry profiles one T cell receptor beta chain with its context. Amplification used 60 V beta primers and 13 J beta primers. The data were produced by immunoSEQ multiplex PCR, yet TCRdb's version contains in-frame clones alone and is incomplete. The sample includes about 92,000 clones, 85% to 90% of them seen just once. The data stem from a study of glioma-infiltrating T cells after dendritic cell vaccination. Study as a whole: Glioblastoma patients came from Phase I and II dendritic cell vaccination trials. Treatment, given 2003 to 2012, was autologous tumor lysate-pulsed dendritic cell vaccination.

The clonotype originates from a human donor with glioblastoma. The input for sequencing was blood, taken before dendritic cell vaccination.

CDR3 DNA sequence: TGTGCCAGCAGCCAAGAGAGCTGGAGTAATCCCAATGAGCAGTTCTTC. Protein product: CASSQESWSNPNEQFF. The V and J genes are TRBV4-2 and TRBJ2-1, with D hard to call. Germline CDR1 is LGHNA and CDR2 is YNFKEQ. This CDR3 is built from 16 residues. The V end was cut by 0 bases, the J end by 6 bases, with 15 bases between.